This T cell receptor beta chain stems from a study of regulatory T cells in long-lasting Graves disease. Whole-study findings and limits: Persistent patients had a count of shared public clonotypes (2,741) that exceeded that of new patients (about 970). A limited number of samples was an acknowledged limitation.

Time point indicated: newly diagnosed GD, antithyroid drugs for less than 3 months. PBMCs provided the RNA from which the TCR library was made. This clonotype was recorded many times. Its antigen is as yet unknown. This CDR3 has 15 amino acids. V gave up 6 bases and J gave up 2 bases; unmatched junction bases: 3. Germline assignment: CDR1 SEHNR and CDR2 FQNEAQ (reference sequence). The TCR beta library used iRepertoire HTBI primers with Arm-PCR amplification of CDR3. MiXCR, run by TCRdb on the multiplex PCR reads, gives a single entry per CDR3 protein. This table has roughly 420,000 distinct CDR3 sequences, about 15% appearing once. The data were also submitted as part of a second study, on T cells in Graves' hyperthyroidism and ophthalmopathy. From that paper: Each diagnosis was grounded in clinical symptoms, serum thyroxine and TRAb, thyroid ultrasound, and orbital computed tomography. The primer set for the first-round RT-PCR of the TCR CDR3 was HTBI.

This sample comprised peripheral blood mononuclear cells (PBMCs), obtained at new diagnosis, from a patient treated with antithyroid drugs. The chain employs TRBV7-9 and TRBJ2-3; 12 bases are shared with TRBD2. This sequence originates from a woman in her 30s with Graves disease. The DNA for the CDR3 is TGTGCCAGCAGGACTAGCGGGAGTCCCACAGATACGCAGTATTTT. This codes for CASRTSGSPTDTQYF.